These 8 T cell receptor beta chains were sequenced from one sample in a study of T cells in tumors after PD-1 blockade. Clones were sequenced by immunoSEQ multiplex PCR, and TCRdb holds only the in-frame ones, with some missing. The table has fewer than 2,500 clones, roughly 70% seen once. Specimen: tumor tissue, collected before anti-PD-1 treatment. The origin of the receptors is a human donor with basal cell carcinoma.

CDR3 loop: CASSYGGQGLDEQFF. CDR3 DNA sequence: TGTGCCAGCAGTTACGGGGGACAGGGGTTGGATGAGCAGTTCTTC. The rearrangement links TRBV6-5 to TRBJ2-1; 10 bases align to TRBD1. CDR3 length: 15 residues. Germline V lookup: CDR1 MNHEY, CDR2 SVGAGI. J was trimmed by 8 bases and V by 2 bases; bases with no gene match: 6.

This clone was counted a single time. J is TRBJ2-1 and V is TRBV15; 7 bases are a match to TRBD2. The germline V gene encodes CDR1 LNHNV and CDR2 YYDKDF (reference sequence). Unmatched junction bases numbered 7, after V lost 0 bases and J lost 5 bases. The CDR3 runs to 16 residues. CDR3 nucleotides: TGTGCCACCAGCAGAGAATGGGGGGGAAGAAACAATGAGCAGTTCTTC. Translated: CATSREWGGRNNEQFF.

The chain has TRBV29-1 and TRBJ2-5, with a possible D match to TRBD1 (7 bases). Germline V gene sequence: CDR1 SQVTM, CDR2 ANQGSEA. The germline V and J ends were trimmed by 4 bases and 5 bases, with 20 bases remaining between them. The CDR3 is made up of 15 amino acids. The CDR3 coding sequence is TGCAGCGTTGTGGGAGGTCAGGGGGTTTGGGAGACCCAGTACTTC. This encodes CSVVGGQGVWETQYF.

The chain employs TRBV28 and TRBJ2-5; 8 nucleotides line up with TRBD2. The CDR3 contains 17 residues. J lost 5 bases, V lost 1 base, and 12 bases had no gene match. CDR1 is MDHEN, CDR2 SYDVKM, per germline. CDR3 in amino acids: CASSLFLAGVLGETQYF. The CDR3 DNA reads TGTGCCAGCAGTTTATTCCTAGCGGGTGTATTAGGGGAGACCCAGTACTTC.

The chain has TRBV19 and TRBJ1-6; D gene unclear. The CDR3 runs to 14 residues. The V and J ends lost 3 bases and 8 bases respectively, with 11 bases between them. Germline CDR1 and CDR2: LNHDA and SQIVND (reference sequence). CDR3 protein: CASSMSAEYSPLHF. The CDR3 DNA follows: TGTGCCAGTAGTATGTCGGCGGAATATTCACCCCTCCACTTT.

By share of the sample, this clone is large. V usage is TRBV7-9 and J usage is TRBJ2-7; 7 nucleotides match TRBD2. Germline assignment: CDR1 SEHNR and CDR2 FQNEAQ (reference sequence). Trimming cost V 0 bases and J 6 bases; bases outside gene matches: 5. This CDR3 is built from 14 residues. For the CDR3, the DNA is TGTGCCAGCAGCTTAGCCTGGACGGGGGGCGAGCAGTACTTC. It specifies CASSLAWTGGEQYF.

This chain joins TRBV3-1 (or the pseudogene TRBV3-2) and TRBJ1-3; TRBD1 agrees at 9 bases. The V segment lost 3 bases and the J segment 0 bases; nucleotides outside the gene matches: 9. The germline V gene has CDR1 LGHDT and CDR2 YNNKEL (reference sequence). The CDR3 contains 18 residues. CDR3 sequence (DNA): TGTGCCAGCAGCCATGATCGAGGGACAGGGACCTCTGGAAACACCATATATTTT. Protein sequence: CASSHDRGTGTSGNTIYF.

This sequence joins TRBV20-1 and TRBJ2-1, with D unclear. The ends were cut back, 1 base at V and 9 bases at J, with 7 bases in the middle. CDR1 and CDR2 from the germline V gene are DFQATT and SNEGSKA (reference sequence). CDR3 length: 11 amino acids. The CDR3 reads CSARVPPEQFF. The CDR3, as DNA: TGCAGTGCTAGAGTTCCACCTGAGCAGTTCTTC.